This T cell receptor beta chain was sequenced for a study of T cells in Graves' hyperthyroidism and ophthalmopathy. Study-wide results and limits: In the analysis, a 13 V-J model separated ophthalmopathy from stable hyperthyroidism. Blood also contained most expanded thyroid clonotypes above 0.001. Ophthalmopathy, which appeared later, was predicted by the model a median around 6 months before onset.

Germline loops: CDR1 SGDLS, CDR2 YYNGEE. This CDR3 comprises 13 residues. V dropped 1 base and J dropped 4 bases, with 5 bases sitting between them. RNA transcripts provided the source from which TCR beta CDR3 regions were amplified. Using the HTBI primer set, a first-round RT-PCR was run on the TCR CDR3. MiXCR, applied by TCRdb to the multiplex PCR reads, yields one record per CDR3 protein. The table includes 550,000 to 850,000 distinct CDR3 sequences, roughly a sixth detected once. Only a few counts were recorded for this clonotype. Antigen: not known. Clinicians diagnosed patients from clinical symptoms, serum thyroxine and TRAb, thyroid ultrasound and orbital computed tomography.

The gene calls are TRBV9 and TRBJ1-4; D unclear. Sequences were obtained from blood. This receptor was obtained from a woman aged 50 to 60 with Graves' hyperthyroidism that later progressed to Graves' ophthalmopathy. The CDR3 sequence is CASSVWGNEKLFF. CDR3 DNA: TGTGCCAGCAGCGTATGGGGTAATGAAAAACTGTTTTTT.